The present T cell receptor beta chain was sequenced within a study of cytomegalovirus exposure and HLA in healthy donors. CDR1 is MNHEY, CDR2 SMNVEV, per germline (reference sequence). Trimming took 6 bases from V and 5 from J; bases not matched to a gene: 19. This CDR3 comprises 19 residues. With 60 Vbeta and 13 Jbeta primers, the PCR was carried out. Only in-frame clones appear in the TCRdb table, and some are missing; sequencing was by immunoSEQ multiplex PCR. The sample holds about 71,000 clones, 65% to 70% seen once. The sequenced material came from PBMCs. V gene TRBV27 combines with J gene TRBJ2-2; 9 bases line up with TRBD2. The clonotype originates from a man aged 35 to 55 in good health and CMV-seropositive. The CDR3: CASSMTPFSVAGETGELFF. The CDR3 DNA sequence: TGTGCCAGCAGCATGACCCCCTTTTCGGTAGCGGGAGAAACCGGGGAGCTGTTTTTT.